A selection of T cell receptor beta chains follows, all from one sample in a study of shared clonotypes between healthy human individuals. The table came from immunoSEQ multiplex PCR; TCRdb's copy has only in-frame clones and leaves some out. The table lists some 2,400,000 clones, nearly 97% of them singletons, with about 0.13% in the top ten. Sequencing input: naive CD4+ T cells sorted from blood. These receptor sequences come from a man younger than 35 in good health. Each CDR3 is given with its conserved first and last residue. D genes are given only for firm matches. Size tells how often a clone was seen (once, few, many) or the class of an expanded clone, and some rows leave it out.

D	length	V	J	size	CDR3	DNA
.	11	TRBV10-3	TRBJ2-2	.	CATGVTGELFF	TGTGCCACCGGGGTTACCGGGGAGCTGTTTTTT
.	13	TRBV30	TRBJ2-7	.	CAWSNDNGNEQYF	TGTGCCTGGAGTAACGATAACGGGAACGAGCAGTACTTC
.	11	TRBV30	TRBJ1-4	once	CAWSAGEKLFF	TGTGCCTGGAGTGCAGGTGAAAAACTGTTTTTT
TRBD1	15	TRBV4-1	TRBJ1-2	.	CASSQVGQGVVGYTF	TGCGCCAGCAGCCAAGTGGGACAGGGGGTTGTAGGCTACACCTTC
.	13	TRBV6-6	TRBJ2-5	.	CASSETRVETQYF	TGTGCCAGCAGTGAGACTAGAGTAGAGACCCAGTACTTC
.	15	TRBV5-1	TRBJ1-6	.	CASSLALGYNSPLHF	TGCGCCAGCAGCTTGGCCCTGGGGTATAATTCACCCCTCCACTTT
.	15	TRBV19	TRBJ2-3	.	CASSIYRAHIDTQYF	TGTGCCAGTAGTATCTACAGGGCACACATCGATACGCAGTATTTT
TRBD2	14	TRBV10-3	TRBJ2-3	.	CAISSSGSTDTQYF	TGTGCCATCAGTTCTAGCGGAAGCACAGATACGCAGTATTTT
TRBD1	14	TRBV18	TRBJ2-2	few	CASTKDRTTGELFF	TGTGCCAGCACGAAGGACAGGACCACCGGGGAGCTGTTTTTT
.	14	TRBV6-5	TRBJ2-3	.	CASSPSRTQDTQYF	TGTGCCAGCAGCCCCTCCAGGACACAAGATACGCAGTATTTT
TRBD1	15	TRBV27	TRBJ1-2	.	CASSPKTGFNYGYTF	TGTGCCAGCAGTCCCAAGACAGGGTTTAACTATGGCTACACCTTC
.	14	TRBV5-1	TRBJ2-3	.	CASSRDPHTDTQYF	TGCGCCAGTAGTAGGGACCCTCACACAGATACGCAGTATTTT
TRBD1	16	TRBV29-1	TRBJ1-1	.	CSVELTGGWGYTEAFF	TGCAGCGTTGAACTTACAGGGGGCTGGGGGTACACTGAAGCTTTCTTT
.	13	TRBV18	TRBJ1-2	.	CASSPMEDYGYTF	TGTGCCAGCTCGCCGATGGAAGACTATGGCTACACCTTC
.	16	TRBV6-5	TRBJ1-5	.	CASSYSRGSGNQPQHF	TGTGCCAGCAGTTACTCGAGGGGCTCGGGCAATCAGCCCCAGCATTTT
.	13	TRBV19	TRBJ2-7	.	CASKRGDSYEQYF	TGTGCCAGTAAGAGAGGGGACTCCTACGAGCAGTACTTC
TRBD1	16	TRBV2	TRBJ1-2	.	CASSPDRGLLGPGYTF	TGTGCCAGCAGTCCCGACAGGGGGCTATTGGGACCCGGCTACACCTTC
.	14	TRBV27	TRBJ2-7	.	CASSNPGSSYEQYF	TGTGCCAGCAGCAACCCGGGAAGCTCCTACGAGCAGTACTTC
.	12	TRBV7-9	TRBJ2-7	.	CASSPVGDEQYF	TGTGCCAGCAGCCCCGTAGGGGACGAGCAGTACTTC
.	14	TRBV6-4	TRBJ1-4	.	CASRTDRAQEKLFF	TGTGCCAGCAGAACAGACAGAGCTCAGGAAAAACTGTTTTTT
.	11	TRBV20-1	TRBJ1-2	once	CSKNRVGGYTF	TGCAGCAAAAACAGGGTCGGGGGCTACACCTTC
TRBD2	15	TRBV2	TRBJ2-5	once	CASSEESGRGETQYF	TGTGCCAGCAGTGAAGAGAGCGGGAGAGGTGAGACCCAGTACTTC
TRBD2	18	TRBV7-8	TRBJ2-1	.	CASSPGPSGRAVHNEQFF	TGTGCCAGCAGCCCCGGGCCTAGCGGGAGGGCCGTCCACAATGAGCAGTTCTTC
TRBD1	16	TRBV5-4	TRBJ2-1	once	CASSGDSPSSYNEQFF	TGTGCCAGCAGCGGGGACAGCCCAAGCTCCTACAATGAGCAGTTCTTC
.	14	TRBV19	TRBJ2-2	.	CASSSGANTGELFF	TGTGCCAGTAGTTCAGGAGCGAACACCGGGGAGCTGTTTTTT
.	13	TRBV27	TRBJ1-1	.	CASSLASFSEAFF	TGTGCCAGCAGTTTGGCTTCGTTTTCGGAAGCTTTCTTT
.	15	TRBV5-1	TRBJ2-3	.	CASSPWGTGTDTQYF	TGCGCCAGCAGCCCGTGGGGGACGGGCACAGATACGCAGTATTTT
TRBD2	17	TRBV9	TRBJ2-1	.	CASSVEGGRARRNEQFF	TGTGCCAGCAGCGTCGAGGGAGGGAGGGCCCGGAGAAATGAGCAGTTCTTC
.	14	TRBV6-1	TRBJ1-1	.	CASSETVFNTEAFF	TGTGCCAGCAGTGAGACAGTTTTTAACACTGAAGCTTTCTTT
.	13	TRBV5-1	TRBJ1-1	.	CASSLLRNTEAFF	TGCGCCAGCAGCTTGCTGAGGAACACTGAAGCTTTCTTT
.	14	TRBV6-5	TRBJ2-7	once	CASSYSRSTYEQYF	TGTGCCAGCAGTTACTCCCGCAGTACCTACGAGCAGTACTTC
.	15	TRBV5-1	TRBJ1-1	once	CASSLAQALNTEAFF	TGCGCCAGCAGCTTGGCGCAGGCGTTAAACACTGAAGCTTTCTTT
.	13	TRBV19	TRBJ1-5	.	CASSWDTNQPQHF	TGTGCCAGTAGTTGGGACACCAATCAGCCCCAGCATTTT
.	14	TRBV7-9	TRBJ1-2	.	CASSLGQLVGGYTF	TGTGCCAGCAGCCTCGGGCAGCTCGTGGGTGGCTACACCTTC
TRBD2	14	TRBV10-3	TRBJ2-7	.	CAISGGLAGSEQYF	TGTGCCATCAGTGGGGGACTAGCGGGATCCGAGCAGTACTTC
.	13	TRBV4-1	TRBJ2-7	.	CASSQEGSGEQYF	TGCGCCAGCAGCCAGGAGGGGTCCGGCGAGCAGTACTTC
TRBD1	15	TRBV15	TRBJ2-7	.	CATSREDRDFYEQYF	TGTGCCACCAGCAGAGAGGACAGGGATTTCTACGAGCAGTACTTC
TRBD1	17	TRBV18	TRBJ2-2	.	CASSPRDRGTNTGELFF	TGTGCCAGCTCACCTCGTGACAGGGGTACGAACACCGGGGAGCTGTTTTTT
TRBD2	19	TRBV7-2	TRBJ2-1	.	CASSSFSGEGLSSYNEQFF	TGTGCCAGCAGCTCTTTTAGCGGGGAGGGCCTGAGCTCCTACAATGAGCAGTTCTTC
.	13	TRBV2	TRBJ2-1	.	CASSAGGWNEQFF	TGTGCCAGCAGTGCGGGGGGCTGGAATGAGCAGTTCTTC
TRBD2	15	TRBV7-9	TRBJ2-2	.	CASSYGLANTGELFF	TGTGCCAGCAGCTACGGACTAGCGAACACCGGGGAGCTGTTTTTT
.	13	TRBV4-1	TRBJ2-3	.	CASSRQDTDTQYF	TGCGCCAGCAGTCGACAGGACACAGATACGCAGTATTTT
.	15	TRBV6-1	TRBJ1-2	.	CASSSRTDIGYGYTF	TGTGCCAGCAGTTCAAGGACAGACATTGGCTATGGCTACACCTTC
.	15	TRBV30	TRBJ2-2	.	CAWSGLAPNTGELFF	TGTGCCTGGAGTGGTCTAGCGCCCAACACCGGGGAGCTGTTTTTT
TRBD2	15	TRBV19	TRBJ2-1	.	CASSIWGLPSNEQFF	TGTGCCAGTAGTATTTGGGGACTACCTTCTAATGAGCAGTTCTTC